The source of this T cell receptor (beta chain) is a study of blood T cell repertoires in COVID-19. Study as a whole: Donors in the United States, Italy and Spain gave samples during acute or convalescent COVID-19. T cells, B-cell-depleted T cells, or PBMCs provided the cDNA or gDNA that served as material.

Methods used by the authors: Reference gene primer amplification in the assay estimated nucleated cell counts. TCRdb's copy holds only in-frame clones and misses some; the assay was immunoSEQ multiplex PCR. That table is the source of V, J and clone size, and D and trimming were worked out from the DNA. Of fewer than 150,000 clones listed, about 87% are singletons. The origin of this receptor is a woman aged 45 to 65 with acute or convalescent COVID-19. The sequencing sample was made of peripheral blood.

The CDR3 loop is CASSSSVAAPQAEQYF. Here the CDR3 DNA reads TGTGCCAGCAGTTCCTCCGTCGCCGCGCCCCAAGCCGAGCAGTACTTC. The chain is built from TRBV28 and TRBJ2-7; no firm D call. V was shortened by 4 bases and J by 6 bases, with 22 bases between the two germline ends. Germline CDR1 reads MDHEN; CDR2 reads SYDVKM. The CDR3 length is 16 residues.